The 27 T cell receptor beta chains reported below all come from one sample, sequenced in a study of technical replicates of blood from four donors. Clones were sequenced by immunoSEQ multiplex PCR, and TCRdb holds only the in-frame ones, with some missing. The table records tens of thousands of clones, about 95% of them present only once. Input material: PBMCs. The receptors come from a human donor in good health. Some clones in this sample may be carry-over from other donors' samples.

V gene TRBV10-2 combines with J gene TRBJ1-1, with D perhaps TRBD1 (6 bases). The germline CDR1 and CDR2 sequences are WSHSY and SAAADI. The CDR3 runs 14 residues. Trimming removed 0 bases at V and 4 bases at J, with 9 bases between. CDR3 sequence reads: CASSESRGFTEAFF. Here the CDR3 DNA reads TGCGCCAGCAGTGAGTCGAGGGGGTTCACTGAAGCTTTCTTT.

The chain has TRBV14 and TRBJ2-1, with D possibly being TRBD2 (6 bases). Germline loops: CDR1 SGHDN, CDR2 FVKESK. V was cut by 1 base and J by 6 bases, with 16 bases left in between. This CDR3 contains 16 residues. CDR3 bases: TGTGCCAGCAGCCAAGTAGGGCGACTAGAGGCCAATGAGCAGTTCTTC. Its protein is CASSQVGRLEANEQFF. Complete variable domain (other parts from reference TRBV14 and TRBJ2-1): EAGVTQFPSHSVIEKGQTVTLRCDPISGHDNLYWYRRVMGKEIKFLLHFVKESKQDESGMPNNRFLAERTGGTYSTLKVQPAELEDSGVYFCASSQVGRLEANEQFFGPGTRLTVL.

The genes are TRBV4-2 and TRBJ2-7, with a tentative D call TRBD1 (6 bases). V lost 0 bases and J lost 5, with 14 bases in between. Germline V gene sequence: CDR1 LGHNA, CDR2 YNFKEQ. The CDR3 runs 15 residues. The DNA for the CDR3 is TGTGCCAGCAGCCAAGAACAACAGGGTATGAACGAGCAGTACTTC. Translation gives CASSQEQQGMNEQYF.

The rearrangement joins TRBV29-1 to TRBJ1-1; 9 nucleotides agree with TRBD1. Germline V CDR1 and CDR2: SQVTM, ANQGSEA. Trimming took 8 bases from V and 6 from J; bases not matched to a gene: 10. The CDR3 has 13 residues. The CDR3 is CSPRDRVEAEAFF. CDR3 bases: TGCAGCCCGCGGGACAGGGTGGAGGCTGAAGCTTTCTTT.

This chain uses TRBV30 with TRBJ1-2, with a tentative D call TRBD1 (6 bases). Germline V lookup: CDR1 GTSNPN, CDR2 SVGIG (reference sequence). There are 13 residues in the CDR3. Between the trimmed V and J ends, which lost 0 bases and 6 bases, there was a span of 11 bases. This CDR3 is CAWSVRGSDGYTF. The CDR3 nucleotides read TGTGCCTGGAGTGTAAGGGGGAGCGATGGCTACACCTTC.

This clone was counted once. The chain carries TRBV6-1 and TRBJ1-2; a possible D gene is TRBD1 (6 bases). Per germline, CDR1 MNHNS and CDR2 SASEGT. The CDR3 is 13 residues long. V was clipped by 4 bases and J by 7 bases, with 13 bases between them. The CDR3 DNA sequence: TGTGCCAGCAGTGTGGCAGGGGCGGGTGGCTACACCTTC. Encoded protein: CASSVAGAGGYTF.

This chain connects TRBV2 to TRBJ2-7; the D gene is possibly TRBD1 (6 bases). The CDR3 has 17 residues. V lost 6 bases and J 0 bases, leaving 21 bases between the germline ends. Germline lookup yields CDR1 SNHLY and CDR2 FYNNEI. The CDR3 sequence: CASRSHRHDRSSYEQYF. CDR3 DNA: TGTGCCAGCAGATCTCACCGCCATGACAGGAGCTCCTACGAGCAGTACTTC.

The chain is built from TRBV6-5 and TRBJ1-2; 10 bases match TRBD1. The CDR3 extends over 14 amino acids. V gave up 6 bases and J gave up 3 bases; unmatched junction bases: 4. Germline CDR1 MNHEY, CDR2 SVGAGI. The CDR3 bases are TGTGCCAGCAGGTCGACAGGGGGCGACTATGGCTACACCTTC. This gives the protein CASRSTGGDYGYTF.

The chain has TRBV2 and TRBJ1-5; 7 bases are a match to TRBD1. The V and J ends lost 7 bases and 7 bases, in that order; junction bases with no gene match: 7. The CDR3 length is 13 residues. Germline V CDR1 and CDR2: SNHLY, FYNNEI. CDR3 nucleotide sequence: TGTGCCAGCATGTGGGACAGTGGGCAGCCCCAGCATTTT. The encoded protein is CASMWDSGQPQHF.

This chain connects TRBV28 to TRBJ1-5; D unresolved. V was trimmed by 4 bases and J by 8 bases, leaving 21 bases between them. Germline loops: CDR1 MDHEN, CDR2 SYDVKM. The CDR3 spans 16 residues. CDR3: CASSSLRRHTREPQHF. The CDR3 region has the DNA TGTGCCAGCAGTTCCCTGCGACGGCATACCCGGGAGCCCCAGCATTTT.

The chain has TRBV11-2 and TRBJ2-7; 7 positions agree with TRBD2. CDR3 size: 18 residues. The germline gives CDR1 SGHAT, CDR2 FQNNGV. After removal of 4 bases from V and 2 bases from J, the junction contained 17 bases not matched to a gene. The CDR3 nucleotides are TGTGCCAGCAGCTCAGTCGGCGTCCGGACTAGTCGCCCCTACGAGCAGTACTTC. This codes for CASSSVGVRTSRPYEQYF.

This chain joins TRBV6-4 and TRBJ1-1, with 7 bases fitting TRBD1. The CDR3 sequence is 13 residues long. J gave up 5 bases and V 4 bases, and 4 bases lay outside the gene matches. The germline gives CDR1 MRHNA, CDR2 SNTAGT. The CDR3 is CASSATGETEAFF. The CDR3, as DNA: TGTGCCAGCAGTGCCACAGGGGAAACTGAAGCTTTCTTT.

The chain uses TRBV7-9 and TRBJ1-1; D might be TRBD1 (6 bases). The length of the CDR3 is 13 residues. With 5 bases removed from V and 4 bases from J, the gap between germline ends came to 11 bases. The germline V gene encodes CDR1 SEHNR and CDR2 FQNEAQ (reference sequence). Written as DNA, the CDR3 is TGTGCCAGCAGCCCGGACAGAACCACTGAAGCTTTCTTT. Protein sequence: CASSPDRTTEAFF.

This clone is medium-sized within its sample. V is TRBV2 and J is TRBJ2-2, with 8 bases matching TRBD2. Germline CDR1 and CDR2: SNHLY and FYNNEI. The CDR3 runs 14 residues. Losses at the gene ends were 11 bases for V and 4 bases for J; bases not matched to a gene: 9. Written as DNA, the CDR3 is TGTGCCGCCTCCGGGAGGGCCTTCACCGGGGAGCTGTTTTTT. Translated, it gives CAASGRAFTGELFF.

This chain joins TRBV11-1 and TRBJ1-6; 7 bases agree with TRBD1. The germline V gene has CDR1 SGHAT and CDR2 FQDESV (reference sequence). This CDR3 comprises 15 residues. The trim removed 2 bases at V and 9 bases at J, leaving 7 bases unmatched. The CDR3 loop is CASSLQGTAVSPLHF. Here the CDR3 DNA reads TGTGCCAGCAGCTTACAAGGGACAGCCGTTTCACCCCTCCACTTT.

This chain uses TRBV4-2 with TRBJ2-5; 7 bases fit TRBD1. Per the germline V gene, CDR1 is LGHNA and CDR2 is YNFKEQ. Germline trimming cut 5 bases from V and 0 bases from J; bases unmatched to any gene: 6. This CDR3 spans 15 amino acids. The CDR3 nucleotides read TGTGCCAGCAGCTCCTCCCAGGGGGACCAAGAGACCCAGTACTTC. Its protein is CASSSSQGDQETQYF.

This clone was recorded once. J is TRBJ1-2 and V is TRBV2; TRBD1 agrees at 7 bases. V lost 5 bases, J lost 5 bases, and 8 bases stayed unmatched. The CDR3 is 14 residues long. Looked up from germline, CDR1 is SNHLY and CDR2 is FYNNEI. The CDR3 protein is CASSPPGQVYGYTF. The CDR3 coding sequence is TGTGCCAGCAGTCCCCCAGGACAGGTTTATGGCTACACCTTC.

The chain carries TRBV7-2 and TRBJ2-5; 8 bases map to TRBD2. Germline lookup yields CDR1 SGHTA and CDR2 FQGNSA. The CDR3 runs to 15 residues. The V and J ends lost 3 bases and 9 bases, in that order; junction bases with no gene match: 12. CDR3 nucleotide sequence: TGTGCCAGCAGCTTGGACGGGGGGGGGACGTCGGCCCAGTACTTC. Its protein product is CASSLDGGGTSAQYF.

The chain combines TRBV18 with TRBJ2-7; 7 nucleotides align to TRBD1. CDR1 is KGHSH, CDR2 LQKENI, per germline. V gave up 2 bases and J gave up 0 bases; unmatched junction bases: 1. There are 14 residues in the CDR3. As DNA, the CDR3 is TGTGCCAGCTCACCAGACAGGGACTCCTACGAGCAGTACTTC. Protein product: CASSPDRDSYEQYF.

This chain joins TRBV10-3 and TRBJ2-1; TRBD1 agrees at 7 bases. V shed 1 base, J shed 8 bases, and the junction held 2 bases outside the gene matches. Germline loops: CDR1 ENHRY, CDR2 SYGVKD. The CDR3 sequence is 13 residues long. The CDR3 spells CAISEWQGDEQFF. As DNA, the CDR3 is TGTGCCATCAGTGAGTGGCAGGGGGATGAGCAGTTCTTC.

The chain has TRBV10-3 and TRBJ1-1; D may be TRBD1 (5 bases). This CDR3 is 14 amino acids long. The germline V and J ends were trimmed by 6 bases and 1 base, with 12 bases remaining between them. The V gene's germline CDR1 is ENHRY and CDR2 SYGVKD. The CDR3 DNA sequence: TGTGCCATCAGGGAAAAGGGGTCGAACACTGAAGCTTTCTTT. Encoded protein: CAIREKGSNTEAFF.

The chain carries TRBV5-5 and TRBJ2-7; the D is unclear. The CDR3 has 14 residues. The germline V and J ends were trimmed by 6 bases and 6 bases, with 19 bases remaining between them. The germline V gene encodes CDR1 SGHKS and CDR2 YYEKEE (reference sequence). This CDR3 is CASTQAGGIPEQYF. In nucleotides, the CDR3 is TGTGCCAGCACCCAGGCAGGTGGCATCCCCGAGCAGTACTTC.

The chain links TRBV6-6 to TRBJ2-7; 9 bases are shared with TRBD1. In germline, CDR1 is MNHNY, CDR2 SVGAGI (reference sequence). V gave up 2 bases and J gave up 1 base; unmatched junction bases: 3. The CDR3 consists of 15 residues. The CDR3 protein is CASSYGGQGSYEQYF. The CDR3 region has the DNA TGTGCCAGCAGTTACGGGGGACAGGGTTCCTACGAGCAGTACTTC.

The chain carries TRBV6-5 and TRBJ2-1; D is perhaps TRBD1 (5 bases). V was cut by 10 bases and J by 7 bases, with 20 bases left in between. Germline loops: CDR1 MNHEY, CDR2 SVGAGI. The CDR3 is 14 amino acids. In DNA form, the CDR3 reads TGTGCCATCCGCGCTACTCTGGGGCGGAATGAGCAGTTCTTC. Protein: CAIRATLGRNEQFF.

V gene TRBV5-1 combines with J gene TRBJ2-7; D gene uncertain. CDR1 SGHRS and CDR2 YFSETQ come from the germline V gene. V dropped 0 bases and J dropped 3 bases, with 13 bases sitting between them. The CDR3 is made up of 15 amino acids. CDR3 residues: CASSLGALPIYEQYF. The CDR3 nucleotides are TGCGCCAGCAGCTTGGGGGCCTTGCCTATCTACGAGCAGTACTTC.

The V gene is TRBV5-1, the J gene TRBJ1-6; 7 bases are shared with TRBD1. With V trimmed by 0 bases and J by 0 bases, 3 bases remained unmatched. This CDR3 comprises 17 residues. The germline V gene has CDR1 SGHRS and CDR2 YFSETQ. The CDR3 nucleotides are TGCGCCAGCAGCTTGGGGACAGGCAGCTCCTATAATTCACCCCTCCACTTT. Amino acids: CASSLGTGSSYNSPLHF.

The rearrangement joins TRBV7-3 to TRBJ2-1, with 8 bases that match TRBD1. Germline V gives CDR1 SGHTA, CDR2 FQGTGA. This CDR3 contains 15 residues. Trimming cost V 0 bases and J 4 bases; bases outside gene matches: 2. This chain's CDR3 is CASSLTGQEYNEQFF. The CDR3 DNA reads TGTGCCAGCAGCTTAACGGGACAGGAGTACAATGAGCAGTTCTTC.